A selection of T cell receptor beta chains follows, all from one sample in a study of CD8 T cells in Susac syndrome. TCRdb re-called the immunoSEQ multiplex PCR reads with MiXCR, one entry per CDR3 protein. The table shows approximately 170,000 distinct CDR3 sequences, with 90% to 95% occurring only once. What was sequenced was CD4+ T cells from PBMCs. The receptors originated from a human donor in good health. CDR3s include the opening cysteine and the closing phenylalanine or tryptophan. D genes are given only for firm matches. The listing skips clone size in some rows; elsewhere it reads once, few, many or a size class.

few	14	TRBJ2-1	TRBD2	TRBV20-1	CSAPSGGAGNEQFF	TGCAGTGCTCCTAGCGGGGGGGCCGGGAATGAGCAGTTCTTC
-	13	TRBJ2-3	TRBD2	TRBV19	CASEAGAADTQYF	TGTGCCAGCGAAGCGGGGGCGGCAGATACGCAGTATTTT
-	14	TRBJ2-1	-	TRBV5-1	CASSLAQTGDEQFF	TGCGCCAGCAGCTTGGCTCAGACTGGGGATGAGCAGTTCTTC
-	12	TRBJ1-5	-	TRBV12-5	CASGLAGQPQHF	TGTGCTAGTGGTTTGGCGGGTCAGCCCCAGCATTTT
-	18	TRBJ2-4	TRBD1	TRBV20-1	CSARGQGLRTVAKNIQYF	TGCAGTGCTAGGGGACAGGGTTTGCGGACCGTAGCCAAAAACATTCAGTACTTC
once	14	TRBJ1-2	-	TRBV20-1	CSARDLKGGYGYTF	TGCAGTGCTAGAGATCTGAAAGGCGGCTATGGCTACACCTTC
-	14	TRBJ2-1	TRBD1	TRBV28	CASRERAGGDEQFF	TGTGCCAGCAGGGAACGGGCAGGGGGCGATGAGCAGTTCTTC
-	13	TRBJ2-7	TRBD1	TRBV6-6	CASRTQGAYEQYF	TGTGCCAGCAGAACACAGGGGGCCTACGAGCAGTACTTC
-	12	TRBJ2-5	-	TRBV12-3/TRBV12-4	CASSHFEETQYF	TGTGCCAGCAGCCACTTTGAGGAGACCCAGTACTTC
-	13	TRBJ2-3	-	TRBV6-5	CASSYSRLATQYF	TGTGCCAGCAGTTACTCTAGATTAGCAACGCAGTATTTT
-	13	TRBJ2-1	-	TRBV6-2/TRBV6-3	CASKWGLYNEQFF	TGTGCCAGCAAGTGGGGCCTCTACAATGAGCAGTTCTTC
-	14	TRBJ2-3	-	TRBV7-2	CASSVGGGADTQYF	TGTGCCAGCAGCGTGGGGGGTGGTGCAGATACGCAGTATTTT
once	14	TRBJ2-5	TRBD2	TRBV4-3	CASSRRGGLETQYF	TGCGCCAGCAGCCGGCGGGGGGGCCTGGAGACCCAGTACTTC
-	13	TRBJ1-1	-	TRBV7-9	CASSVRRDTEAFF	TGTGCCAGCAGCGTAAGAAGGGACACTGAAGCTTTCTTT
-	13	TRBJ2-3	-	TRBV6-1	CASSEARRYTQYF	TGTGCCAGCAGTGAAGCTCGAAGGTATACGCAGTATTTT
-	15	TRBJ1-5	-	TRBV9	CASSQSAGLNQPQHF	TGTGCCAGCAGCCAGTCGGCAGGGCTTAATCAGCCCCAGCATTTT
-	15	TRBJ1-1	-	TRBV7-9	CASSSSWGWNTEAFF	TGTGCCAGCAGCTCATCATGGGGGTGGAACACTGAAGCTTTCTTT
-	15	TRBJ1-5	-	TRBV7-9	CASSVDGYSNQPQHF	TGTGCCAGCAGCGTCGACGGATATAGCAATCAGCCCCAGCATTTT
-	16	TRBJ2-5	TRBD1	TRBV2	CASSFTLRDRQETQYF	TGTGCCAGCAGTTTTACTCTCCGGGACAGGCAAGAGACCCAGTACTTC
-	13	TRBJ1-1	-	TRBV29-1	CSAHHRENTEAFF	TGCAGCGCCCACCACAGGGAGAACACTGAAGCTTTCTTT
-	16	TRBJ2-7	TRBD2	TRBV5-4	CASSSPLAGDPYEQYF	TGTGCCAGCAGCTCCCCCCTAGCGGGAGACCCTTACGAGCAGTACTTC
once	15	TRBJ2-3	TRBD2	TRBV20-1	CSARDLRLVSGGQYF	TGCAGTGCTAGAGATCTGAGGCTAGTCTCGGGGGGGCAGTATTTT
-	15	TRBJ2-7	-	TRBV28	CASSSHGTGSYEQYF	TGTGCCAGCAGTTCCCACGGGACCGGTTCCTACGAGCAGTACTTC
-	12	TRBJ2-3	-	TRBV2	CASSDPADTQYF	TGTGCCAGCAGTGATCCGGCAGATACGCAGTATTTT
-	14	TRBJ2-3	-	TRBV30	CAWSVGGGADTQYF	TGTGCCTGGAGTGTCGGTGGGGGCGCAGATACGCAGTATTTT
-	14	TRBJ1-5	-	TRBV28	CASSLWDRYQPQHF	TGTGCCAGCAGTTTATGGGACAGATATCAGCCCCAGCATTTT
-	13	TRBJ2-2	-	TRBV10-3	CAEAGGNTGELFF	TGTGCCGAAGCAGGAGGCAACACCGGGGAGCTGTTTTTT
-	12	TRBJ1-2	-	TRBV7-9	CASSPRTGGYTF	TGTGCCAGCAGCCCCCGGACCGGTGGCTACACCTTC
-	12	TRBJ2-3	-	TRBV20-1	CSAKSSTDTQYF	TGCAGTGCTAAAAGCAGCACAGATACGCAGTATTTT
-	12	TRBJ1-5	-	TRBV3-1	CASSLDPGREHF	TGTGCCAGCAGCCTCGATCCCGGCCGAGAGCATTTT
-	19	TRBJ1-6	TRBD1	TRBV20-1	CSARRQGDGRTAYNSPLHF	TGCAGTGCTAGACGACAGGGGGATGGACGTACGGCCTATAATTCACCCCTCCACTTT
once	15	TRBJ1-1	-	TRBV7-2	CASSLEAASNTEAFF	TGTGCCAGCAGCTTAGAAGCGGCGTCGAACACTGAAGCTTTCTTT
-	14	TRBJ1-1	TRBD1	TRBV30	CAWKLGQEVTEAFF	TGTGCCTGGAAATTGGGACAGGAGGTCACTGAAGCTTTCTTT
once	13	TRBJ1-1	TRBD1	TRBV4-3	CASSQNRGRGAFF	TGCGCCAGCAGCCAAAACAGGGGAAGGGGAGCTTTCTTT
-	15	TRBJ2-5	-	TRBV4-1	CASSQVGLFQETQYF	TGCGCCAGCAGCCAAGTTGGCCTATTCCAAGAGACCCAGTACTTC
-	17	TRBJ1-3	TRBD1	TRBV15	CATSRDKGAASGNTIYF	TGTGCCACCAGCAGAGACAAGGGGGCCGCCTCTGGAAACACCATATATTTT
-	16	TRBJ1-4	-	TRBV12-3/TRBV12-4	CASSFQGQASNEKLFF	TGTGCCAGCAGTTTTCAGGGGCAGGCCTCTAATGAAAAACTGTTTTTT
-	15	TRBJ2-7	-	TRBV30	CAWTYSILLPYEQYF	TGTGCCTGGACCTACAGTATCCTTCTCCCCTACGAGCAGTACTTC
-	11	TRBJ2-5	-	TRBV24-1	CATSGQETQYF	TGTGCCACCAGTGGCCAAGAGACCCAGTACTTC
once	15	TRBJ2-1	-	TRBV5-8	CASSLYRSRFDEQFF	TGTGCCAGCAGCTTGTATAGGTCCCGCTTCGATGAGCAGTTCTTC
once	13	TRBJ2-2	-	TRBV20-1	CSAPTSLGGELFF	TGCAGTGCTCCTACTAGCTTGGGCGGGGAGCTGTTTTTT
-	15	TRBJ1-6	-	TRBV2	CASSVGRRSGSPLHF	TGTGCCAGCAGTGTGGGAAGACGTTCGGGGTCACCCCTCCACTTT
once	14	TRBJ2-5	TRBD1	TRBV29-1	CSVEGQGGQETQYF	TGCAGCGTTGAGGGACAGGGGGGACAAGAGACCCAGTACTTC
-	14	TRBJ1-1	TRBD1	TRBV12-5	CASGSGQGDTEAFF	TGTGCTAGTGGTTCGGGACAGGGCGACACTGAAGCTTTCTTT
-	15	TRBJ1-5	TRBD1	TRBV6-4	CASSFTGGSNQPQHF	TGTGCCAGCAGTTTTACAGGGGGCTCCAATCAGCCCCAGCATTTT
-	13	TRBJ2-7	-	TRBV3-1	CASSQQGTYEQYF	TGTGCCAGCAGCCAACAGGGCACCTACGAGCAGTACTTC
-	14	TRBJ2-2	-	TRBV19	CASSQGGNTGELFF	TGTGCCAGTAGTCAGGGGGGGAACACCGGGGAGCTGTTTTTT
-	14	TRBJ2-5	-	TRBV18	CASSPRTTEETQYF	TGTGCCAGCTCCCCACGGACTACCGAAGAGACCCAGTACTTC
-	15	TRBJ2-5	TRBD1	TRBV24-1	CATSDPQGGQETQYF	TGTGCCACCAGTGATCCACAGGGGGGACAAGAGACCCAGTACTTC
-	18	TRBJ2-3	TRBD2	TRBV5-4	CASSRSGLAGGSTDTQYF	TGTGCCAGCAGCCGGAGCGGACTAGCGGGGGGCAGCACAGATACGCAGTATTTT
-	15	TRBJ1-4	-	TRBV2	CASGPRGYGNEKLFF	TGTGCCAGCGGGCCCCGAGGGTACGGTAATGAAAAACTGTTTTTT
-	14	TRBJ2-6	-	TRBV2	CASSRDPGANVLTF	TGTGCCAGCAGCAGGGACCCTGGGGCCAACGTCCTGACTTTC
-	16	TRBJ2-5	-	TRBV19	CASSILPLGGQETQYF	TGTGCCAGTAGTATCCTTCCGTTAGGGGGCCAAGAGACCCAGTACTTC
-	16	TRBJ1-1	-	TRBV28	CASSSPRGGLRQEAFF	TGTGCCAGCAGTTCCCCTCGGGGAGGGCTGCGTCAGGAAGCTTTCTTT
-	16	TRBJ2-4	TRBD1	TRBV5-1	CASSLVGGLAKNIQYF	TGCGCCAGCAGCTTGGTAGGGGGCCTAGCCAAAAACATTCAGTACTTC
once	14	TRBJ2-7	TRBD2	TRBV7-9	CASSFSGTGDEQYF	TGTGCCAGCAGCTTTAGCGGGACGGGTGACGAGCAGTACTTC
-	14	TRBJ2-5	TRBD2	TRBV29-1	CSVPASGSRETQYF	TGCAGCGTCCCCGCTAGCGGGAGTAGAGAGACCCAGTACTTC
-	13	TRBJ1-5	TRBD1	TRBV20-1	CSANGQGHQPQHF	TGCAGTGCTAACGGACAGGGACATCAGCCCCAGCATTTT
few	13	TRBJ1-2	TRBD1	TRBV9	CASSVAQGYGYTF	TGTGCCAGCAGCGTAGCACAGGGGTATGGCTACACCTTC